This paragraph covers one TCR beta chain sequence. Its matching antigen is unknown. This sample was included in a study of blood T cells in healthy people across ages. Study-wide points: Not knowing donor CMV status may have confounded expanded clonotype changes.

CDR1 is MGHDK, CDR2 SYGVNS, per germline. The CDR3 runs to 14 residues. Deletions cut 3 bases from V and 7 bases from J, with 12 bases between. Using a J-beta primer mix together with a sample-barcoded 5' primer, a second PCR was run for roughly 6 to 12 cycles. MiXCR was run by TCRdb on the 5' RACE reads, yielding one entry per CDR3 protein. Of over 600,000 distinct CDR3 sequences in the sample, roughly two fifths were seen once. The sequence came from a man at least 80 years old in good health. The sequenced material came from blood. The chain couples TRBV25-1 to TRBJ2-2; D remains ambiguous. CDR3 bases: TGTGCCAGCAGTGATTGGGCCAAAGGCGGGGAGCTGTTTTTT. It specifies CASSDWAKGGELFF.